The clone carrying this TCR beta chain was observed once. This record comes from a study of PD-1 blockade in mismatch repair-deficient tumors. As for the study in general: All were previously treated, progressing patients with approximately 12 mismatch repair-deficient cancer types.

TCR sequencing covered three patients who responded to pembrolizumab. Using immunoSEQ multiplex PCR, the repertoire was profiled, and TCRdb retains in-frame clones only, with some absent. This sample has about 100,000 clones, with approximately 83% found just once. V was cut by 4 bases and J by 7 bases, with 13 bases left in between. CDR3 length: 14 amino acids. CDR1 is SGHTA, CDR2 FQGNSA, per germline. Sequenced here: peripheral blood, sampled roughly 36 weeks after starting pembrolizumab. This TCR derives from an adult with mismatch repair-deficient cancer. The chain couples TRBV7-2 to TRBJ2-2; D might be TRBD1 or TRBD2, each matching 5 bases. CDR3 amino acids: CASSWDRRGGELFF. The CDR3 coding sequence is TGTGCCAGCAGCTGGGACCGACGAGGCGGGGAGCTGTTTTTT.